This TCR beta chain was identified in a study of T cell changes during pregnancy in multiple sclerosis. The method was immunoSEQ multiplex PCR; TCRdb's version includes in-frame clones alone and lacks a portion of them. This table holds roughly 41,000 clones, roughly nine tenths found once. V dropped 2 bases and J dropped 8 bases, with 11 bases sitting between them. CDR1 and CDR2 (germline): SGDLS, YYNGEE. This CDR3 spans 13 amino acids. Specimen: CD8+ T cells from peripheral blood mononuclear cells, collected in the third trimester of pregnancy. This clonotype was sampled from a female donor with multiple sclerosis, enrolled in a pregnancy study. The V call is TRBV9, the J call TRBJ1-3, with a possible D match to TRBD1 (5 bases). CDR3 sequence: CASSVLGGHTIYF. In nucleotides, the CDR3 is TGTGCCAGCAGCGTTCTCGGGGGTCACACCATATATTTT.